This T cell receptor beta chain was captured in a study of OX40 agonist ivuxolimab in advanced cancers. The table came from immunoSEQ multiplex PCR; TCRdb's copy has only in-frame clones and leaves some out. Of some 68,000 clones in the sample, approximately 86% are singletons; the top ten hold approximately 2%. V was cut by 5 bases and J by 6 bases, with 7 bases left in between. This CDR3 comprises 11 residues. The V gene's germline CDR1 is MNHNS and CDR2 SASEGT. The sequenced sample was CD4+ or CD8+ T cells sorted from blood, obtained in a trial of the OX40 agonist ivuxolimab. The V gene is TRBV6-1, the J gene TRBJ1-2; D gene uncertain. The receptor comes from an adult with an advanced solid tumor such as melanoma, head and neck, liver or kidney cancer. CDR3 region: CASSPLDGYTF. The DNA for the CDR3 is TGTGCCAGCAGTCCCTTAGATGGCTACACCTTC.